The 20 T cell receptor beta chains below all came from one sample that was sequenced in a study of technical replicates of blood from a few donors. Data came from immunoSEQ multiplex PCR; TCRdb stores just in-frame clones and leaves some out. The profile shows under 95,000 clones, roughly 94% of them singletons. The sequencing sample was made of T cells isolated from PBMCs. Receptors originate from a human donor in good health.

The rearrangement uses TRBV11-2 and TRBJ2-1, with 14 bases matching TRBD2. Looked up from germline, CDR1 is SGHAT and CDR2 is FQNNGV. Unmatched junction bases numbered 3, after V lost 4 bases and J lost 4 bases. The CDR3 consists of 16 residues. The CDR3 DNA sequence: TGTGCCAGCAGCTCGCGACTAGCGGGAGGGTACAATGAGCAGTTCTTC. Protein sequence: CASSSRLAGGYNEQFF.

This chain links TRBV19 with TRBJ2-4; 10 bases match TRBD1. CDR1 and CDR2 (germline): LNHDA, SQIVND (reference sequence). J lost 10 bases, V lost 8 bases, and 2 bases had no gene match. CDR3 length equals 11 residues. The CDR3 spells CASRDRGIQYF. DNA for the CDR3: TGTGCCAGTCGGGACAGGGGAATTCAGTACTTC. Full variable domain (rest looked up from reference TRBV19 and TRBJ2-4): DGGITQSPKYLFRKEGQNVTLSCEQNLNHDAMYWYRQDPGQGLRLIYYSQIVNDFQKGDIAEGYSVSREKKESFPLTVTSAQKNPTAFYLCASRDRGIQYFGAGTRLSVL.

The J gene is TRBJ2-5, the V gene TRBV2; D may be TRBD2 (6 bases). In germline, CDR1 is SNHLY, CDR2 FYNNEI. Deletions cut 0 bases from V and 1 base from J, with 12 bases between. CDR3 size: 16 residues. In DNA form, the CDR3 reads TGTGCCAGCAGTGAAGCGCGATTGGGGGGCCAAGAGACCCAGTACTTC. Translated: CASSEARLGGQETQYF.

The V gene is TRBV7-2, the J gene TRBJ2-3; D is unresolved. The germline CDR1 and CDR2 sequences are SGHTA and FQGNSA. The CDR3 length is 16 residues. V lost 5 bases and J 1 base, leaving 16 bases between the germline ends. CDR3 amino acids: CASSPESIIRTDTQYF. In DNA form, the CDR3 reads TGTGCCAGCAGCCCCGAGAGTATAATTCGCACAGATACGCAGTATTTT.

The CDR3 DNA reads as TGTGCCAGCAGTTTATCGCGACTAGGTTTCGAGCAGTACTTC. Amino acids: CASSLSRLGFEQYF. The rearrangement links TRBV27 to TRBJ2-7; a possible D gene is TRBD2 (6 bases). Trimming took off 0 bases at V and 6 bases at J, with 12 bases between the two ends. Germline V CDR1 and CDR2: MNHEY, SMNVEV (reference sequence). The CDR3 extends over 14 amino acids.

This clone has just one count. V gene TRBV6-1 combines with J gene TRBJ1-1, with a weak D call TRBD1 (5 bases). The V end was cut by 2 bases, the J end by 11 bases, with 24 bases between. CDR1 MNHNS and CDR2 SASEGT come from the germline V gene. The CDR3 length is 16 residues. Here the CDR3 DNA reads TGTGCCAGCAGTGAATATTTTGTCAGCGGGGCGTCGGCGGCTTTCTTT. It translates to CASSEYFVSGASAAFF.

The chain couples TRBV29-1 to TRBJ2-1; 10 bases fit TRBD2. Germline V lookup: CDR1 SQVTM, CDR2 ANQGSEA. The CDR3 has 12 residues. Unmatched junction bases numbered 6, after V lost 7 bases and J lost 9 bases. The CDR3 loop reads CSASGGAGEQFF. DNA of the CDR3: TGCAGCGCGAGCGGGGGGGCAGGTGAGCAGTTCTTC.

The V and J genes are TRBV27 and TRBJ2-3; 9 bases map to TRBD2. The CDR3 consists of 15 residues. Germline CDR1 and CDR2: MNHEY and SMNVEV (reference sequence). Trimming at V came to 7 bases and at J to 2 bases, leaving 7 bases not matched to a gene. CDR3 residues: CASTWGTSPTDTQYF. In DNA, the CDR3 is TGTGCCAGCACCTGGGGGACTAGCCCCACAGATACGCAGTATTTT.

CDR3 in DNA: TGCGCCAGCAGTGATTTTCCCAGCGGGACTAATGAAAAACTGTTTTTT. It yields the protein CASSDFPSGTNEKLFF. The chain links TRBV10-1 to TRBJ1-4; no firm D call. The V and J ends lost 3 bases and 2 bases respectively, with 13 bases between them. This CDR3 has 16 amino acids. The germline V gene encodes CDR1 WNHNN and CDR2 SYGVQD (reference sequence).

This chain links TRBV19 with TRBJ2-1, with no clear D. V gave up 5 bases and J gave up 6 bases, with 8 bases separating them. The CDR3 totals 12 residues. The germline CDR1 and CDR2 sequences are LNHDA and SQIVND (reference sequence). The DNA for the CDR3 is TGTGCCAGTAGTGGCAGACTCAATGAGCAGTTCTTC. Encoded protein: CASSGRLNEQFF. The entire variable domain, with the rest obtained from reference TRBV19 and TRBJ2-1, is as follows: DGGITQSPKYLFRKEGQNVTLSCEQNLNHDAMYWYRQDPGQGLRLIYYSQIVNDFQKGDIAEGYSVSREKKESFPLTVTSAQKNPTAFYLCASSGRLNEQFFGPGTRLTVL.

The CDR3 DNA is TGTGCCAGCGGAGCACACCTCTTTGACAGGGGGTATCAGCCCCAGCATTTT. This codes for CASGAHLFDRGYQPQHF. V is TRBV2 and J is TRBJ1-5; 9 bases are shared with TRBD1. CDR3 size: 17 residues. V gave up 8 bases and J gave up 5 bases; unmatched junction bases: 16. Germline values: CDR1 SNHLY, CDR2 FYNNEI.

The chain is built from TRBV19 and TRBJ1-1, with a possible D match to TRBD1 (6 bases). Trimming pared 4 bases from V and 0 bases from J, leaving 12 bases between. The CDR3 runs 15 residues. Germline loops: CDR1 LNHDA, CDR2 SQIVND (reference sequence). CDR3 in amino acids: CASSTTRDMNTEAFF. CDR3 coding DNA: TGTGCCAGTAGTACCACCAGGGACATGAACACTGAAGCTTTCTTT.

This chain uses TRBV11-3 with TRBJ2-1, with D possibly matching TRBD2 (5 bases). Per germline, CDR1 SGHNT and CDR2 YENEEA. V was shortened by 5 bases and J by 5 bases, with 7 bases between the two germline ends. CDR3 length: 12 amino acids. The CDR3 loop reads CASSEGDNEQFF. As DNA, the CDR3 is TGTGCCAGCAGCGAGGGAGACAATGAGCAGTTCTTC.

The chain recombines TRBV28 with TRBJ2-7; the D gene is possibly TRBD2 (5 bases). CDR1 and CDR2 from the germline V gene are MDHEN and SYDVKM. The CDR3 is made up of 12 amino acids. The V gene lost 2 bases and the J gene lost 4 bases, with 6 bases spanning the gap. Here the CDR3 DNA reads TGTGCCAGCAGTTTAGAGGGTTACGAGCAGTACTTC. The encoded protein is CASSLEGYEQYF.

Of note for this clone: The junction differs from germline at one of its ends, possibly a read error. The CDR3 sequence is CASSPRPRQQETQYF. The DNA for the CDR3 is TGTGCTAGCAGCCCCCGCCCGAGACAACAAGAGACCCAGTACTTC. The chain recombines TRBV7-7 with TRBJ2-5; D call uncertain. This CDR3 region has 15 residues. The germline V gene encodes CDR1 SSHAT and CDR2 FNYEAQ (reference sequence). Complete variable domain (other parts from reference TRBV7-7 and TRBJ2-5): GAGVSQSPRYKVTKRGQDVTLRCDPISSHATLYWYQQALGQGPEFLTYFNYEAQPDKSGLPSDRFSAERPEGSISTLTIQRTEQRDSAMYRCASSPRPRQQETQYFGPGTRLLVL.

The V and J genes are TRBV28 and TRBJ2-5, with unresolved D. Trimming pared 3 bases from V and 5 bases from J, leaving 4 bases between. The CDR3 runs 11 residues. Germline loops: CDR1 MDHEN, CDR2 SYDVKM. DNA for the CDR3: TGTGCCAGCAGTTTCCTGGAGACCCAGTACTTC. Translating it yields CASSFLETQYF.

This chain links TRBV4-1 with TRBJ2-3, with 10 bases lining up with TRBD2. This CDR3 comprises 14 residues. Germline V CDR1 and CDR2: MGHRA, YSYEKL. The J segment lost 8 bases and the V segment lost 4 bases, leaving 6 bases of the junction unmatched. CDR3 sequence: CASSPGLAAPTQYF. The CDR3 coding sequence is TGCGCCAGCAGCCCCGGACTAGCGGCTCCTACGCAGTATTTT.

The genes are TRBV19 and TRBJ1-6, with a possible D match to TRBD1 (6 bases). This CDR3 has 16 residues. V lost 6 bases to trimming and J lost 11 bases, with 23 bases between them. Germline assignment: CDR1 LNHDA and CDR2 SQIVND (reference sequence). CDR3 sequence: CASRGRAGATQAPLHF. CDR3 DNA sequence: TGTGCCAGTAGAGGTCGTGCGGGGGCGACTCAGGCACCCCTCCACTTT. Full variable domain (missing parts from reference TRBV19 and TRBJ1-6): DGGITQSPKYLFRKEGQNVTLSCEQNLNHDAMYWYRQDPGQGLRLIYYSQIVNDFQKGDIAEGYSVSREKKESFPLTVTSAQKNPTAFYLCASRGRAGATQAPLHFGNGTRLTVT.

The V and J genes are TRBV5-1 and TRBJ2-7, with unresolved D. The CDR3 sequence is 14 residues long. The V end was cut by 1 base, the J end by 1 base, with 9 bases between. Germline V lookup: CDR1 SGHRS, CDR2 YFSETQ. CDR3 loop: CASSLTAGSYEQYF. The CDR3 DNA sequence: TGCGCCAGCAGCTTGACAGCCGGATCCTACGAGCAGTACTTC.

The chain joins TRBV5-4 to TRBJ2-7, with D perhaps TRBD2 (5 bases). The length of the CDR3 is 15 residues. Trimming took 0 bases from V and 0 from J, leaving 10 bases between them. Per the germline V gene, CDR1 is SGHNT and CDR2 is YYREEE (reference sequence). CDR3 sequence reads: CASSLVRGSSYEQYF. In DNA, the CDR3 is TGTGCCAGCAGCTTGGTGAGAGGGAGCTCCTACGAGCAGTACTTC. The full variable domain, in which reference TRBV5-4 and TRBJ2-7 provide the parts outside the CDR3, is ETGVTQSPTHLIKTRGQQVTLRCSSQSGHNTVSWYQQALGQGPQFIFQYYREEENGRGNFPPRFSGLQFPNYSSELNVNALELDDSALYLCASSLVRGSSYEQYFGPGTRLTVT.